The present TCR beta chain was sequenced within a study of T cells after yellow fever vaccination. This clonotype has just a few counts. Germline CDR1 reads SGHNT; CDR2 reads YYREEE (reference sequence). This CDR3 comprises 15 residues. V was pared by 5 bases and J by 4 bases, with 6 bases of the junction left unmatched. MiXCR, run by TCRdb on the 5' RACE reads, gives a single entry per CDR3 protein. The sample lists more than 300,000 distinct CDR3 sequences, around 7.3% seen once, with roughly a sixth in the top ten. Sequenced here: PBMCs, sampled more than 35 days after the first yellow fever vaccination. The clonotype was recovered from a man aged 18 to 30 who received the YFV17D yellow fever vaccine. The chain joins TRBV5-4 to TRBJ2-3, with 11 bases lining up with TRBD1. The CDR3 bases are TGTGCCAGCAGGTTGAGGACAGGGGGCGCAGATACGCAGTATTTT. As protein: CASRLRTGGADTQYF.